These 19 T cell receptor beta chains were all obtained from the same sample, sequenced in a study of T cell repertoires in cytomegalovirus infection. MiXCR was run by TCRdb on the reads, yielding one entry per CDR3 protein. The sample has about 740,000 distinct CDR3 sequences; 35% to 45% are singletons. The sequencing sample was made of PBMCs. All receptors derive from a human donor in good health (CMV status not recorded). Some clones in this sample may be carry-over from other donors' samples.

The chain is built from TRBV7-9 and TRBJ2-1, with 11 bases lining up with TRBD2. Unmatched junction bases numbered 11, after V lost 4 bases and J lost 6 bases. The germline V gene encodes CDR1 SEHNR and CDR2 FQNEAQ (reference sequence). CDR3 size: 17 residues. In DNA form, the CDR3 reads TGTGCCAGCAGCTCATCTAAACTAGCGGGGGTCCTCAATGAGCAGTTCTTC. Residues: CASSSSKLAGVLNEQFF.

The gene calls are TRBV6-1 and TRBJ2-1; 8 bases match TRBD1. This CDR3 has 13 amino acids. CDR1 and CDR2 (germline): MNHNS, SASEGT. V shed 6 bases and J 6 bases; nucleotides not matched to a gene: 4. The DNA for the CDR3 is TGTGCCAGCAGAAAGACAGGGGCCAATGAGCAGTTCTTC. Translated, it gives CASRKTGANEQFF.

This rearrangement joins TRBV7-6 to TRBJ1-1; D is undetermined. Trimming removed 4 bases from V and 5 bases from J, with 11 bases in between. The CDR3 has 13 residues. CDR1 is SGHVS and CDR2 is FNYEAQ in the germline V gene. CDR3 amino acids: CASSSVLGTEAFF. CDR3 nucleotide sequence: TGTGCCAGCAGCTCGGTCCTGGGGACTGAAGCTTTCTTT.

In its sample, this clonotype was seen a few times. This rearrangement joins TRBV12-3 or TRBV12-4 to TRBJ1-5, with D unclear. The V end lost 5 bases, the J end lost 13 bases, and 15 bases lay between the germline ends. The CDR3 covers 12 residues. Here the CDR3 DNA reads TGTGCCAGCAGTGCCTCCTTGGCGGAGCAGCATTTT. Its translation is CASSASLAEQHF.

The chain employs TRBV5-1 and TRBJ2-7, with D tentatively TRBD1 or TRBD2 (5 bases each). V gave up 0 bases and J gave up 4 bases, with 14 bases separating them. CDR1 is SGHRS and CDR2 is YFSETQ in the germline V gene. This CDR3 spans 15 amino acids. CDR3 amino acids: CASSLESSGGYEQYF. CDR3 sequence (DNA): TGCGCCAGCAGCTTGGAGTCTAGTGGGGGATACGAGCAGTACTTC.

The V and J genes are TRBV7-8 and TRBJ2-3; unclear D gene. Trimming removed 7 bases at V and 4 bases at J, with 15 bases between. CDR1 SGHVS and CDR2 FQNEAQ come from the germline V gene. The CDR3 covers 14 residues. In DNA form, the CDR3 reads TGTGCCAGCATCTCTCTTCTACGGCCAGATACGCAGTATTTT. It codes for CASISLLRPDTQYF.

This clonotype was seen only a few times. The CDR3 sequence is CSAPQGRAGQPQHF. The CDR3 DNA is TGCAGTGCCCCTCAGGGCAGGGCGGGTCAGCCCCAGCATTTT. The chain recombines TRBV20-1 with TRBJ1-5; the D gene is possibly TRBD1 (5 bases). CDR1 and CDR2 from the germline V gene are DFQATT and SNEGSKA (reference sequence). V lost 6 bases, J lost 6 bases, and 18 bases lay in between. The length of the CDR3 is 14 residues.

The chain carries TRBV20-1 and TRBJ1-5; TRBD1 might be the D (5 bases). Germline V gives CDR1 DFQATT, CDR2 SNEGSKA (reference sequence). The V gene lost 0 bases and the J gene lost 3 bases, with 18 bases spanning the gap. The CDR3 loop spans 17 amino acids. CDR3 sequence reads: CSARDLGRAGANQPQHF. CDR3 bases: TGCAGTGCTAGAGATCTTGGCAGGGCTGGGGCCAATCAGCCCCAGCATTTT.

The chain employs TRBV20-1 and TRBJ1-6; TRBD1 is a possible D gene (6 bases). CDR1 and CDR2 (germline): DFQATT, SNEGSKA (reference sequence). This CDR3 comprises 16 residues. V was pared by 4 bases and J by 7 bases, with 20 bases between. The CDR3 nucleotides are TGCAGTGCTACGAGACCGGAGGGGACAAGGAATTCACCCCTCCACTTT. Amino acids: CSATRPEGTRNSPLHF.

The CDR3 region has the DNA TGTGCCAGCAGTTCAGACAATGAGCAGTTCTTC. Encoded protein: CASSSDNEQFF. The gene calls are TRBV28 and TRBJ2-1; D is uncertain. This CDR3 region has 11 residues. Trimming shortened V by 4 bases and J by 5 bases, and 3 bases separated the two germline ends. In germline, CDR1 is MDHEN, CDR2 SYDVKM.

The chain carries TRBV19 and TRBJ2-3, with D maybe TRBD2 (6 bases). Germline-derived CDR1 and CDR2 are LNHDA and SQIVND (reference sequence). This CDR3 has 15 residues. The V end was cut by 6 bases, the J end by 0 bases, with 13 bases between. The CDR3 spells CASRRGSVSTDTQYF. The DNA for the CDR3 is TGTGCCAGTAGGCGGGGATCGGTAAGCACAGATACGCAGTATTTT.

CDR3 protein: CASSYLQGGGYTF. CDR3 DNA sequence: TGTGCCAGCAGCTACCTCCAGGGCGGGGGCTACACCTTC. V is TRBV7-2 and J is TRBJ1-2; D might be TRBD1 (5 bases). The CDR3 spans 13 residues. Germline V gives CDR1 SGHTA, CDR2 FQGNSA. Trimming left V 4 bases short and J 8 bases short, with 14 bases between.

The V and J genes are TRBV28 and TRBJ2-7; D call uncertain. V was cut by 5 bases and J by 3 bases, with 11 bases left in between. Germline V gives CDR1 MDHEN, CDR2 SYDVKM. The CDR3 is 13 amino acids. The CDR3 reads CASSPEIRYEQYF. The CDR3 nucleotides are TGTGCCAGCAGTCCCGAAATCCGCTACGAGCAGTACTTC.

The chain links TRBV15 to TRBJ2-3, with 11 bases identical to TRBD2. Per germline, CDR1 LNHNV and CDR2 YYDKDF (reference sequence). The J segment lost 5 bases and the V segment lost 5 bases, leaving 6 bases of the junction unmatched. This CDR3 spans 15 amino acids. CDR3 DNA: TGTGCCACCAGCTGGTCCGGGACTAGCGGAGATACGCAGTATTTT. It translates to CATSWSGTSGDTQYF. Full variable domain (missing parts from reference TRBV15 and TRBJ2-3): DAMVIQNPRYQVTQFGKPVTLSCSQTLNHNVMYWYQQKSSQAPKLLFHYYDKDFNNEADTPDNFQSRRPNTSFCFLDIRSPGLGDTAMYLCATSWSGTSGDTQYFGPGTRLTVL.

V and J are TRBV6-5 and TRBJ2-3; tentatively, D is TRBD2 (5 bases). This CDR3 comprises 17 residues. The V gene lost 8 bases and the J gene lost 0 bases, with 21 bases spanning the gap. Germline V gene lookup returns CDR1 MNHEY and CDR2 SVGAGI. The CDR3 region has the DNA TGTGCCAGCTGGTACGAGATTTCGGGATGGAGCACAGATACGCAGTATTTT. Translating gives CASWYEISGWSTDTQYF.

The chain is built from TRBV25-1 and TRBJ1-1, with D unresolved. The CDR3 sequence is 11 residues long. Trimming left V 8 bases short and J 10 bases short, with 14 bases between. The germline V gene has CDR1 MGHDK and CDR2 SYGVNS. The CDR3 DNA sequence: TGTGCCAGCCAGACTGGGAAGGTAGCTTTCTTT. It translates to CASQTGKVAFF.

This chain links TRBV19 with TRBJ1-2, with no clear D. The length of the CDR3 is 14 residues. Germline CDR1 is LNHDA and CDR2 is SQIVND (reference sequence). Trimming cost V 6 bases and J 7 bases, with 18 bases left between them. The CDR3, as DNA: TGTGCCAGTAGGGAAAGGGATTTCGGTCGTGGCTACACCTTC. It encodes CASRERDFGRGYTF.

V and J are TRBV27 and TRBJ1-6; D remains ambiguous. The CDR3 totals 16 residues. Germline V gives CDR1 MNHEY, CDR2 SMNVEV (reference sequence). Trimming removed 3 bases from V and 7 bases from J, with 16 bases in between. The CDR3 DNA reads as TGTGCCAGCAGTTTTTACGGTGGAGGGCTCAATTCACCCCTCCACTTT. This sequence encodes CASSFYGGGLNSPLHF.

This clonotype was counted ten times or more. V gene TRBV7-2 combines with J gene TRBJ2-3, with TRBD1 matching 9 bases. CDR1 and CDR2 (germline): SGHTA, FQGNSA. The CDR3 contains 15 residues. The ends lost 5 bases at V and 4 bases at J; junction bases unmatched: 7. CDR3 nucleotides: TGTGCCAGCAGCCTTGACAGGGGGTCGGCAGATACGCAGTATTTT. Its translation: CASSLDRGSADTQYF.